This TCR beta chain comes out of a study of blood T cell repertoires in COVID-19. Turning to the study itself: Specimens from acute and convalescent COVID-19 originated in the United States, Italy and Spain. PBMCs, B-cell-depleted T cells, or T cells provided the cDNA or gDNA that made up the material.

Trimming took off 8 bases at V and 8 bases at J, with 12 bases between the two ends. Germline V gene data show CDR1 as MDHEN and CDR2 as SYDVKM. The CDR3 is 11 amino acids. In the original processing: Cell counts per sample came from amplifying reference gene primers. Clones were read by immunoSEQ multiplex PCR, and TCRdb kept only the in-frame ones, dropping some. The DNA gave D and trimming, while V, J and clone size come from that table. The repertoire holds more than 110,000 clones, approximately 90% seen once, with about 4.1% in the top ten. The rearrangement joins TRBV28 to TRBJ1-2; D gene ambiguous. Material for sequencing was peripheral blood. This receptor was obtained from a woman aged 40 to 50 with acute or convalescent COVID-19. The DNA for the CDR3 is TGTGCCAGCTTTCACCTGCGGGGCTACACCTTC. Residues: CASFHLRGYTF.